Following are 2 T cell receptor beta chains from one sample sequenced in a study of blood T cell repertoires in COVID-19. Profiled with immunoSEQ multiplex PCR; TCRdb holds only in-frame clones, not every one. In the table there are nearly 90,000 clones, 88% of which are singletons. The sequenced material came from peripheral blood. Receptors originate from a man in his fifties or sixties with acute or convalescent COVID-19.

This chain joins TRBV11-2 and TRBJ1-5, with unresolved D. From germline, CDR1 is SGHAT and CDR2 FQNNGV. Trimming stripped 5 bases from V and 6 bases from J, with 14 bases between. The CDR3 contains 14 residues. CDR3: CASSQQSGGQPQHF. The CDR3 coding sequence is TGTGCCAGCAGCCAGCAGAGTGGCGGTCAGCCCCAGCATTTT.

V usage is TRBV7-2 and J usage is TRBJ2-1, with 7 bases identical to TRBD2. CDR1 SGHTA and CDR2 FQGNSA come from the germline V gene. V trimming: 7 bases; J trimming: 0 bases; junction bases outside the gene matches: 15. The CDR3 is 18 residues long. CDR3 amino acids: CASTPAPSGRSSYNEQFF. CDR3 bases: TGTGCCAGCACCCCCGCCCCTAGCGGAAGAAGCTCCTACAATGAGCAGTTCTTC.